The 24 T cell receptor beta chains reported below all come from one sample, sequenced in a study of molecular identifiers for immune sequencing clone quantification. TCRdb analysed the PCR reads with MiXCR anew, one entry per CDR3 protein. The table records about half a million distinct CDR3 sequences, about 25% of them present only once. Sequencing input: naive CD8+ T cells from blood, with Jurkat cell RNA spiked in. Subset reported: FACS-sorted CD8+CD4-CCR7+CD45RA+ naive T cells. The source of these receptors is a human donor in good health. Some libraries in this study had Jurkat cell RNA spiked in.

Many counts were recorded for this clonotype. This chain uses TRBV7-9 with TRBJ2-3; 9 bases map to TRBD2. Germline CDR1 is SEHNR and CDR2 is FQNEAQ (reference sequence). V was clipped by 1 base and J by 2 bases; unmatched bases: 4. The CDR3 length is 16 residues. For the CDR3, the DNA is TGTGCCAGCAGCTTAGGACTAGCGGAGCCCACAGATACGCAGTATTTT. Its protein product is CASSLGLAEPTDTQYF.

The gene calls are TRBV5-4 and TRBJ1-2, with D tentatively TRBD1 (5 bases). This CDR3 is built from 15 residues. Germline V CDR1 and CDR2: SGHNT, YYREEE (reference sequence). Trimming stripped 5 bases from V and 5 bases from J, with 19 bases between. This CDR3 reads CASRSGTMDAYGYTF. DNA for the CDR3: TGTGCCAGCAGGTCAGGGACTATGGATGCTTATGGCTACACCTTC.

The rearrangement links TRBV6-6 to TRBJ1-2, with TRBD1 matching 8 bases. The V gene's germline CDR1 is MNHNY and CDR2 SVGAGI (reference sequence). The CDR3 has 19 amino acids. With V trimmed by 0 bases and J by 4 bases, 16 bases remained unmatched. The CDR3 region has the DNA TGTGCCAGCAGTTACTCGCCTCTGCCCCGGACACAGGGGGTCTATGGCTACACCTTC. Residues: CASSYSPLPRTQGVYGYTF.

This clonotype occurred many times. J is TRBJ2-3 and V is TRBV7-2; possible D gene TRBD2, 5 bases. Germline V gene data show CDR1 as SGHTA and CDR2 as FQGNSA. The CDR3 length is 16 residues. Trimming removed 0 bases at V and 4 bases at J, with 14 bases between. The chain's CDR3 is CASSLATGILSDTQYF. DNA of the CDR3: TGTGCCAGCAGCTTAGCGACCGGGATCTTATCAGATACGCAGTATTTT.

This clonotype was detected many times. The chain joins TRBV28 to TRBJ1-1; D is unclear. The germline gives CDR1 MDHEN, CDR2 SYDVKM. Trimming cost V 4 bases and J 7 bases, with 10 bases left between them. The CDR3 spans 12 residues. This CDR3 reads CASSSGFGEAFF. The CDR3 DNA follows: TGTGCCAGCAGTTCTGGGTTTGGTGAAGCTTTCTTT.

This clonotype has a handful of counts. This chain connects TRBV5-1 to TRBJ2-1, with D perhaps TRBD2 (6 bases). Germline lookup yields CDR1 SGHRS and CDR2 YFSETQ. The CDR3 covers 13 residues. Trimming removed 4 bases at V and 5 bases at J, with 10 bases between. Here the CDR3 reads CASSAGTNNEQFF. CDR3 nucleotides: TGCGCCAGCAGCGCGGGGACGAACAATGAGCAGTTCTTC.

Details on this clonotype: The junction shows a germline mismatch at one end, possibly a read error. This chain joins TRBV4-1 and TRBJ2-7; D is ambiguous. The germline gives CDR1 MGHRA, CDR2 YSYEKL. The CDR3 covers 12 residues. The CDR3 here is CARSPPHYAQYF. CDR3 nucleotides: TGCGCCCGCAGCCCGCCCCACTACGCGCAGTACTTC.

Turning to this clonotype: A junction end diverges from the germline sequence, so it may reflect a read error. The genes are TRBV7-3 and TRBJ2-6; D gene unclear. Per the germline V gene, CDR1 is SGHTA and CDR2 is FQGTGA. The CDR3 spans 15 residues. The CDR3 region is CASSDPVTGDNVLTF. DNA of the CDR3: TGTGCCAGCAGCGATCCAGTAACTGGGGACAACGTCCTGACTTTC.

This clonotype occurred many times. The chain joins TRBV28 to TRBJ1-1; no clear D gene. This CDR3 has 14 residues. V was clipped by 5 bases and J by 5 bases, with 15 bases between them. The germline CDR1 and CDR2 sequences are MDHEN and SYDVKM. This CDR3 reads CASSRTSLGTEAFF. The CDR3 region has the DNA TGTGCCAGCAGTAGGACTTCCCTGGGGACTGAAGCTTTCTTT.

The chain joins TRBV7-2 to TRBJ2-1; D tentatively reads TRBD1 or TRBD2 (5 bases each). The CDR3 loop spans 16 amino acids. Germline V gene lookup returns CDR1 SGHTA and CDR2 FQGNSA. Trimming took off 4 bases at V and 6 bases at J, with 19 bases between the two ends. This CDR3 is CASSSPGPPVGNEQFF. The CDR3 DNA reads as TGTGCCAGCAGCTCCCCGGGACCCCCCGTAGGCAATGAGCAGTTCTTC.

As regards this clonotype: A much larger clone lies one base from this, so it may be a read error. The V call is TRBV7-9, the J call TRBJ2-7, with TRBD1 identical over 8 bases. The length of the CDR3 is 15 residues. Trimming removed 4 bases from V and 1 base from J; junction bases left unmatched: 6. The V gene's germline CDR1 is SEHNR and CDR2 FQNEAQ (reference sequence). Here the CDR3 DNA reads TGTGCCAGCAGCTCGACAGGGGTACAATCCTACGAGCAGTACTTC. Protein product: CASSSTGVQSYEQYF. The entire variable domain, with the rest obtained from reference TRBV7-9 and TRBJ2-7, is as follows: DTGVSQNPRHKITKRGQNVTFRCDPISEHNRLYWYRQTLGQGPEFLTYFQNEAQLEKSRLLSDRFSAERPKGSFSTLEIQRTEQGDSAMYLCASSSTGVQSYEQYFGPGTRLTVT.

This clonotype was recorded at least ten times. The chain has TRBV2 and TRBJ2-3; 8 positions agree with TRBD2. The CDR3 has 16 residues. V was pared by 0 bases and J by 3 bases, with 5 bases of the junction left unmatched. The V gene's germline CDR1 is SNHLY and CDR2 FYNNEI. The CDR3 DNA sequence: TGTGCCAGCAGTGAAGCGCTGGGACTAGAGACAGATACGCAGTATTTT. Its translation: CASSEALGLETDTQYF.

Many counts were recorded for this clonotype. A read error may produce the germline difference seen at one junction end. The gene calls are TRBV29-1 and TRBJ2-2; 7 positions agree with TRBD1. The CDR3 contains 13 residues. Germline V gives CDR1 SQVTM, CDR2 ANQGSEA. This CDR3 is CSVKDRVTGELFF. The CDR3 nucleotides are TGCAGCGTTAAAGACAGGGTGACCGGGGAGCTGTTTTTT.

This clonotype was detected many times. A junction boundary mismatches the germline segment, possibly from a read error. CDR3: CACRTQGAETQYF. The DNA of the CDR3 is TGTGCCTGCAGGACCCAGGGGGCAGAGACCCAGTACTTC. This chain joins TRBV28 and TRBJ2-5, with 8 bases fitting TRBD1. Germline lookup yields CDR1 MDHEN and CDR2 SYDVKM. The CDR3 sequence is 13 residues long.

A few counts support this clonotype. The rearrangement joins TRBV3-1 to TRBJ2-7; D is uncertain. CDR3 length: 16 residues. V gave up 0 bases and J gave up 5 bases, with 17 bases separating them. Per germline, CDR1 LGHDT and CDR2 YNNKEL (reference sequence). The CDR3 DNA reads as TGTGCCAGCAGCCAAGATACGTACTCGGTACCCGACGAGCAGTACTTC. Its translation: CASSQDTYSVPDEQYF.

The chain uses TRBV4-3 and TRBJ2-2; 8 bases are shared with TRBD2. Germline-derived CDR1 and CDR2 are LGHNA and YSLEER. The CDR3 has 18 residues. Trimming at V came to 0 bases and at J to 7 bases, leaving 13 bases not matched to a gene. For the CDR3, the DNA is TGCGCCAGCAGCCAAGATCCTCTATTAGCGGGAAGGGTCGGGGAGCTGTTTTTT. Protein product: CASSQDPLLAGRVGELFF.

This clonotype occurred once. A read error may be the cause here, since a much bigger clone is one base away. This chain joins TRBV9 and TRBJ2-7, with a weak D call TRBD2 (6 bases). The CDR3 runs to 15 residues. Germline V gene sequence: CDR1 SGDLS, CDR2 YYNGEE. In nucleotides, the CDR3 is TGTGCCAGCAGCCCGTACCGGGAGAGCTCCTACGAGCGGTACTTC. Its translation is CASSPYRESSYERYF.

Regarding this clonotype: A clone one base away is much larger, so this may be a read error. V gene TRBV7-9 combines with J gene TRBJ2-3; 10 positions agree with TRBD2. Germline CDR1 SEHNR, CDR2 FQNEAQ (reference sequence). CDR3 length: 15 amino acids. DNA of the CDR3: TGTGCCGGCAGCGATACTAGCGGGGGCACAGATACGCAGTATTTT. Encoded protein: CAGSDTSGGTDTQYF.

The sample holds many counts of this clonotype. The rearrangement uses TRBV20-1 and TRBJ2-2; D perhaps matches TRBD2 (5 bases). The CDR3 length is 15 residues. Germline V gene data show CDR1 as DFQATT and CDR2 as SNEGSKA (reference sequence). Trimming pared 0 bases from V and 4 bases from J, leaving 12 bases between. This CDR3 is CSARDPAGVTGELFF. The CDR3 nucleotides read TGCAGTGCTAGAGATCCTGCGGGCGTCACCGGGGAGCTGTTTTTT.

V is TRBV11-2 and J is TRBJ1-2; 7 bases agree with TRBD1. Germline values: CDR1 SGHAT, CDR2 FQNNGV. Trimming cost V 4 bases and J 6 bases; bases outside gene matches: 23. The length of the CDR3 is 19 residues. CDR3 in amino acids: CASSSPSGGQDPYWDGYTF. The CDR3 DNA reads TGTGCCAGCAGCTCCCCCTCGGGAGGACAGGACCCCTATTGGGATGGCTACACCTTC.

This clonotype was counted at least ten times. V usage is TRBV12-3 or TRBV12-4 and J usage is TRBJ2-3, with D possibly being TRBD2 (6 bases). This CDR3 has 15 residues. V lost 7 bases and J 4 bases, leaving 18 bases between the germline ends. CDR3 coding DNA: TGTGCCAGCAACGCGAACCTAGCGTCTCCAGATACGCAGTATTTT. Amino acid sequence: CASNANLASPDTQYF.

This clonotype was seen only a few times. The genes are TRBV7-9 and TRBJ2-7, with 7 nucleotides matching TRBD2. CDR3 length equals 16 residues. Trimming removed 1 base from V and 3 bases from J; junction bases left unmatched: 9. Germline CDR1 and CDR2: SEHNR and FQNEAQ (reference sequence). Here the CDR3 reads CASSLGGGSVVYEQYF. CDR3 sequence (DNA): TGTGCCAGCAGCTTAGGCGGGGGTTCAGTGGTCTACGAGCAGTACTTC.

The rearrangement uses TRBV12-3 or TRBV12-4 and TRBJ1-2; D unresolved. The CDR3 is made up of 14 amino acids. Deletions cut 3 bases from V and 6 bases from J, with 14 bases between. The CDR3 is CASSFGVVRDGYTF. The CDR3 DNA sequence: TGTGCCAGCAGTTTCGGGGTTGTGAGGGATGGCTACACCTTC.

In this sample, this clonotype turned up a few times. The genes are TRBV18 and TRBJ2-7; D may match TRBD1 or TRBD2 (5 bases each). Trimming took off 0 bases at V and 7 bases at J, with 10 bases between the two ends. Germline assignment: CDR1 KGHSH and CDR2 LQKENI. The CDR3 is 13 residues long. The CDR3 spells CASSPPGEREQYF. Here the CDR3 DNA reads TGTGCCAGCTCACCACCGGGGGAACGAGAGCAGTACTTC.